This T cell receptor (beta chain) appears in the sequencing data of a study of blood T cell repertoires in COVID-19. Across the whole study: Samples taken during acute and convalescent COVID-19 were collected in the United States, Italy and Spain. T cells, B-cell-depleted T cells, or PBMCs provided the cDNA or gDNA that served as material.

This CDR3 is 17 amino acids long. Trimming removed 1 base from V and 3 bases from J, with 15 bases in between. Germline lookup yields CDR1 LNHDA and CDR2 SQIVND (reference sequence). Study processing details: Amplified reference gene primers provided the basis for estimating nucleated cell counts. Clones were read by immunoSEQ multiplex PCR, and TCRdb kept only the in-frame ones, dropping some. For V, J and clone size, that table is used; D and trimming come from the DNA. This sample has about 140,000 clones; 65% to 85% occur once, and the top ten carry less than 2%. The clonotype was recovered from a woman in her sixties or seventies with acute or convalescent COVID-19. The V gene is TRBV19, the J gene TRBJ2-2; maybe TRBD2 (6 bases). Sequences were obtained from peripheral blood. The chain's CDR3 is CASSIAGGSGYTGELFF. DNA of the CDR3: TGTGCCAGTAGTATAGCCGGAGGGAGCGGATACACCGGGGAGCTGTTTTTT. Using reference TRBV19 and TRBJ2-2 for the parts outside the CDR3, the full variable domain is DGGITQSPKYLFRKEGQNVTLSCEQNLNHDAMYWYRQDPGQGLRLIYYSQIVNDFQKGDIAEGYSVSREKKESFPLTVTSAQKNPTAFYLCASSIAGGSGYTGELFFGEGSRLTVL.